Listed here are 10 T cell receptor beta chains from one sample, sequenced in a study of blood T cell repertoires in COVID-19. Assay used: immunoSEQ multiplex PCR; TCRdb lists only in-frame clones, some missing. In the table there are a few hundred thousand clones, around 90% of which are singletons. Sequences were obtained from peripheral blood. These receptors came from a human donor in a cohort sampled during active COVID-19.

The V call is TRBV29-1, the J call TRBJ1-4; TRBD1 is a possible D gene (5 bases). CDR3 length: 10 residues. From germline, CDR1 is SQVTM and CDR2 ANQGSEA. Trimming left V 6 bases short and J 8 bases short, with 7 bases between. CDR3 region: CSVGGEKLFF. As DNA, the CDR3 is TGCAGCGTGGGGGGGGAAAAACTGTTTTTT.

This chain links TRBV3-1 (or the pseudogene TRBV3-2) with TRBJ2-7, with 9 bases identical to TRBD2. The CDR3 runs 14 residues. Germline CDR1 and CDR2: LGHDT and YNNKEL (reference sequence). Germline trimming cut 1 base from V and 3 bases from J; bases unmatched to any gene: 1. CDR3 sequence (DNA): TGTGCCAGCAGCCAAGGACTAGCGGTCTACGAGCAGTACTTC. Its translation is CASSQGLAVYEQYF.

The chain combines TRBV19 with TRBJ1-3; a weak D match, TRBD1 (6 bases). This CDR3 is 14 amino acids long. V was trimmed by 9 bases and J by 0 bases, leaving 12 bases between them. Looked up from germline, CDR1 is LNHDA and CDR2 is SQIVND (reference sequence). As DNA, the CDR3 is TGTGCCAGCTCACAGGGCTCCTCTGGAAACACCATATATTTT. This gives the protein CASSQGSSGNTIYF.

The rearrangement links TRBV24-1 to TRBJ2-7; no reliable D call. V lost 3 bases and J 1 base, leaving 6 bases between the germline ends. This CDR3 comprises 13 residues. CDR1 and CDR2 from the germline V gene are KGHDR and SFDVKD. The CDR3 nucleotides are TGTGCCACCAGTGATGGGCCTTCCTACGAGCAGTACTTC. Its translation is CATSDGPSYEQYF.

The chain links TRBV12-3 or TRBV12-4 to TRBJ1-5; D ambiguous. The length of the CDR3 is 13 residues. Deletions cut 3 bases from V and 4 bases from J, with 7 bases between. CDR3 nucleotides: TGTGCCAGCAGTTTGGGCAGTAATCAGCCCCAGCATTTT. Residues: CASSLGSNQPQHF.

The chain links TRBV2 to TRBJ1-2; D remains ambiguous. CDR3 size: 11 residues. Germline CDR1 is SNHLY and CDR2 is FYNNEI. Trimming shortened V by 10 bases and J by 6 bases, and 12 bases separated the two germline ends. This CDR3 reads CATREWDGYTF. CDR3 nucleotides: TGTGCCACCCGGGAGTGGGATGGCTACACCTTC.

The gene calls are TRBV6-2 or TRBV6-3 and TRBJ2-7, with a weak D call TRBD2 (6 bases). The CDR3 has 18 residues. Trimming took off 4 bases at V and 3 bases at J, with 25 bases between the two ends. In germline, CDR1 is MNHEY, CDR2 SVGEGT. The CDR3 here is CASSSLRRLAGKNYEQYF. CDR3 bases: TGTGCCAGCAGTTCCCTACGTCGACTGGCGGGAAAGAACTACGAGCAGTACTTC.

This chain uses TRBV6-6 with TRBJ1-5; D is perhaps TRBD1 (5 bases). This CDR3 region has 15 residues. CDR1 MNHNY and CDR2 SVGAGI come from the germline V gene (reference sequence). V was trimmed by 4 bases and J by 2 bases, leaving 12 bases between them. The CDR3 is CASSSTQGGNQPQHF. Written as DNA, the CDR3 is TGTGCCAGCAGTTCCACGCAGGGTGGCAATCAGCCCCAGCATTTT.

DNA of the CDR3: TGTGCCTGGAGTGTATGGGGCAGGCGAAGTATTAACTATGGCTACACCTTC. It translates to CAWSVWGRRSINYGYTF. The chain couples TRBV30 to TRBJ1-2; D perhaps matches TRBD1 (5 bases). This CDR3 contains 17 residues. CDR1 and CDR2 (germline): GTSNPN, SVGIG (reference sequence). V lost 0 bases, J lost 1 base, and 18 bases lay in between.

J is TRBJ2-3 and V is TRBV3-1 (or the pseudogene TRBV3-2); 15 bases map to TRBD2. The CDR3 is 17 amino acids. Trimming took 4 bases from V and 6 from J; bases not matched to a gene: 8. Germline V gene data show CDR1 as LGHDT and CDR2 as YNNKEL (reference sequence). CDR3 DNA: TGTGCCAGCAGCCCTGGACTAGCGGGGGGGCTGGAGGATACGCAGTATTTT. Translating gives CASSPGLAGGLEDTQYF.